Listed below are T cell receptor beta chains from one sample, sequenced in a study of blood T cell repertoires in COVID-19. Clones were sequenced by immunoSEQ multiplex PCR, and TCRdb holds only the in-frame ones, with some missing. This table has more than 100,000 clones, around 80% appearing once. Sequences were obtained from PBMCs or T cells enriched from blood (not recorded which). Receptors originate from a man aged 40-49 years with acute COVID-19. The CDR3 runs from the conserved cysteine through the conserved F or W. The order of the fields is clone size, J gene, D gene, V gene, CDR3 protein, CDR3 DNA. D genes are given only for firm matches. Not every row has a clone size; where given, it reads once, few, many or a size class.

. | TRBJ2-3 | TRBD2 | TRBV5-6 | CASSLRAGGFTDTQYF | TGTGCCAGCAGCCTACGAGCGGGGGGCTTTACAGATACGCAGTATTTT
once | TRBJ2-6 | . | TRBV5-4 | CASSPYQTDSGANVLTF | TGTGCCAGCAGCCCCTATCAGACAGACTCTGGGGCCAACGTCCTGACTTTC
few | TRBJ2-7 | . | TRBV2 | CASIPGSTSYEQYF | TGTGCCAGCATCCCCGGGTCTACCTCCTACGAGCAGTACTTC
. | TRBJ1-4 | . | TRBV19 | CASSIDAVTDSFNEKLFF | TGTGCCAGTAGTATAGACGCAGTCACCGACAGCTTTAATGAAAAACTGTTTTTT
few | TRBJ2-5 | . | TRBV9 | CASSEAAGETQYF | TGTGCCAGCAGCGAGGCAGCAGGGGAGACCCAGTACTTC
. | TRBJ1-2 | TRBD1 | TRBV6-2/TRBV6-3 | CASSLGQGSSGYTF | TGTGCCAGCAGTTTGGGACAGGGAAGTAGCGGCTACACCTTC
. | TRBJ1-5 | . | TRBV2 | CASSGGWLNQPQHF | TGTGCCAGCAGTGGAGGATGGCTCAATCAGCCCCAGCATTTT
. | TRBJ1-1 | . | TRBV6-5 | CASSYGQGRINTEAFF | TGTGCCAGCAGTTACGGGCAGGGCCGGATAAACACTGAAGCTTTCTTT
once | TRBJ2-2 | TRBD2 | TRBV5-1 | CASSWGLSNTGELFF | TGCGCCAGCAGCTGGGGACTATCGAACACCGGGGAGCTGTTTTTT
. | TRBJ2-7 | TRBD1 | TRBV7-9 | CASSLEQGATEQYF | TGTGCCAGCAGCTTAGAGCAGGGGGCGACCGAGCAGTACTTC
. | TRBJ2-3 | TRBD2 | TRBV7-2 | CASSPLAHTQYF | TGTGCCAGCAGCCCACTAGCGCATACGCAGTATTTT
. | TRBJ2-4 | . | TRBV5-6 | CASSPGVAKNIQYF | TGTGCCAGCAGCCCAGGGGTAGCCAAAAACATTCAGTACTTC
. | TRBJ2-3 | TRBD1 | TRBV7-9 | CASSLMEQGTDTQYF | TGTGCCAGCAGCTTGATGGAACAGGGGACAGATACGCAGTATTTT
. | TRBJ2-4 | TRBD2 | TRBV5-1 | CASSLGLAGNIQYF | TGCGCCAGCAGCTTGGGACTAGCTGGGAACATTCAGTACTTC
few | TRBJ2-2 | . | TRBV20-1 | CSASRGVSTGELFF | TGCAGTGCTAGTCGGGGAGTCAGCACCGGGGAGCTGTTTTTT
. | TRBJ1-5 | . | TRBV6-6 | CASRPRGAGNQPQHF | TGTGCCAGCAGACCCAGGGGCGCGGGCAATCAGCCCCAGCATTTT
. | TRBJ2-3 | . | TRBV25-1 | CASRTGSPSTDTQYF | TGTGCCAGCAGGACTGGCAGCCCTAGCACAGATACGCAGTATTTT
. | TRBJ2-2 | . | TRBV19 | CASSILTGVTGELFF | TGTGCCAGTAGTATTCTAACGGGAGTCACCGGGGAGCTGTTTTTT
. | TRBJ1-5 | TRBD1 | TRBV6-6 | CASNRDRVDSNQPQHF | TGTGCCAGCAACCGTGACAGGGTCGACAGCAATCAGCCCCAGCATTTT
. | TRBJ1-2 | TRBD1 | TRBV7-8 | CASSNGQVYGYTF | TGTGCCAGCAGCAACGGACAGGTCTATGGCTACACCTTC
. | TRBJ2-7 | . | TRBV5-6 | CASSPSGYSSYEQYF | TGTGCCAGCAGCCCGAGCGGCTACAGCTCCTACGAGCAGTACTTC
. | TRBJ2-7 | . | TRBV3-1/TRBV3-2 | CTSSQQASSYEQYF | TGTACCAGCAGCCAACAAGCGAGCTCCTACGAGCAGTACTTC
. | TRBJ1-1 | . | TRBV3-1/TRBV3-2 | CASSPTVNTEAFF | TGTGCCAGCAGCCCGACAGTGAACACTGAAGCTTTCTTT
. | TRBJ1-2 | TRBD1 | TRBV6-5 | CASRETGGDGYTF | TGTGCCAGCAGAGAGACAGGGGGGGATGGCTACACCTTC
. | TRBJ1-2 | TRBD1 | TRBV19 | CASSDTGTGEKGYTF | TGTGCCAGTAGTGACACCGGGACAGGGGAGAAAGGCTACACCTTC
. | TRBJ2-5 | . | TRBV5-1 | CASSLLAEETQYF | TGCGCCAGCAGCTTGCTGGCAGAAGAGACCCAGTACTTC
. | TRBJ2-3 | TRBD2 | TRBV24-1 | CATSDPSGGRAADTQYF | TGTGCCACCAGTGATCCTTCGGGCGGGAGGGCCGCGGATACGCAGTATTTT
. | TRBJ1-2 | . | TRBV28 | CASSRLYGYTF | TGTGCCAGCAGTCGTCTCTATGGCTACACCTTC